The next 16 T cell receptor beta chains were all read from a single sample in a study of shared clonotypes between healthy human individuals. Assay: immunoSEQ multiplex PCR; the TCRdb copy retains only in-frame clones and omits some. The sample includes about 600,000 clones, 97% of them seen just once. The sequenced sample consisted of naive CD4+ T cells sorted from blood. Subset denoted: CD45RA+ positively selected. The receptors derive from a woman aged 25-40 years in good health.

The V and J genes are TRBV28 and TRBJ1-1; the D is unclear. CDR1 is MDHEN and CDR2 is SYDVKM in the germline V gene. Trimming removed 5 bases at V and 10 bases at J, with 20 bases between. This CDR3 contains 14 residues. CDR3 protein: CASSPTRGVLGAFF. The CDR3 nucleotides are TGTGCCAGCAGTCCAACGCGGGGAGTACTTGGAGCTTTCTTT. Full variable domain (remainder filled in from reference TRBV28 and TRBJ1-1): DVKVTQSSRYLVKRTGEKVFLECVQDMDHENMFWYRQDPGLGLRLIYFSYDVKMKEKGDIPEGYSVSREKKERFSLILESASTNQTSMYLCASSPTRGVLGAFFGQGTRLTVV.

V gene TRBV27 combines with J gene TRBJ2-6; D not certain. The germline V gene has CDR1 MNHEY and CDR2 SMNVEV (reference sequence). The germline V and J ends were trimmed by 3 bases and 4 bases, with 13 bases remaining between them. The CDR3 contains 16 residues. The CDR3, as DNA: TGTGCCAGCAGTTTTTACCCCACCTCCGGGGCCAACGTCCTGACTTTC. Translation: CASSFYPTSGANVLTF.

The gene calls are TRBV6-4 and TRBJ2-7, with TRBD2 as a possible D gene (6 bases). The germline gives CDR1 MRHNA, CDR2 SNTAGT. The CDR3 covers 16 residues. The V end lost 2 bases, the J end lost 0 bases, and 14 bases lay between the germline ends. The CDR3 reads CASSDVRDPFSYEQYF. DNA for the CDR3: TGTGCCAGCAGTGACGTGCGGGACCCTTTCTCCTACGAGCAGTACTTC.

V gene TRBV14 combines with J gene TRBJ2-1, with 9 bases fitting TRBD2. After removal of 1 base from V and 4 bases from J, the junction contained 5 bases not matched to a gene. The CDR3 totals 16 residues. Germline CDR1 reads SGHDN; CDR2 reads FVKESK. As DNA, the CDR3 is TGTGCCAGCAGCCAAGTCCGGCTAGCGGGATACAATGAGCAGTTCTTC. As protein: CASSQVRLAGYNEQFF. Combining the CDR3 with reference TRBV14 and TRBJ2-1 gives the whole variable domain EAGVTQFPSHSVIEKGQTVTLRCDPISGHDNLYWYRRVMGKEIKFLLHFVKESKQDESGMPNNRFLAERTGGTYSTLKVQPAELEDSGVYFCASSQVRLAGYNEQFFGPGTRLTVL.

The chain employs TRBV7-8 and TRBJ2-7, with TRBD2 matching 12 bases. V lost 2 bases, J lost 2 bases, and 10 bases stayed unmatched. Germline V CDR1 and CDR2: SGHVS, FQNEAQ. CDR3 length: 18 residues. For the CDR3, the DNA is TGTGCCAGCAGCTTACGACTAGCGGGAGTAGGACTCCCCTACGAGCAGTACTTC. Protein sequence: CASSLRLAGVGLPYEQYF.

The genes are TRBV5-1 and TRBJ2-7; 7 positions match TRBD2. CDR1 and CDR2 from the germline V gene are SGHRS and YFSETQ. The CDR3 has 15 residues. The ends lost 1 base at V and 5 bases at J; junction bases unmatched: 9. CDR3 sequence: CASSLNAGVFHEQYF. DNA for the CDR3: TGCGCCAGCAGCTTGAACGCGGGAGTATTTCACGAGCAGTACTTC.

This chain connects TRBV6-1 to TRBJ1-1, with D uncertain. The V gene's germline CDR1 is MNHNS and CDR2 SASEGT. This CDR3 has 15 residues. Deletions cut 1 base from V and 6 bases from J, with 15 bases between. The CDR3 loop reads CASSEVTMGGPEAFF. The CDR3 nucleotides read TGTGCCAGCAGTGAAGTGACAATGGGCGGTCCTGAAGCTTTCTTT.

The rearrangement uses TRBV4-1 and TRBJ2-5; 7 positions match TRBD2. The J call may be faulty, since TRBJ2-7 better matches the DNA end. Germline CDR1 and CDR2: MGHRA and YSYEKL. The CDR3 spans 16 residues. CDR3 amino acids: CASSQSVLAGNYEQYF. The CDR3 nucleotides are TGCGCCAGCAGCCAAAGTGTATTAGCGGGCAATTACGAGCAGTACTTC.

The chain is built from TRBV6-1 and TRBJ1-1; D is ambiguous. This CDR3 comprises 15 residues. Germline V CDR1 and CDR2: MNHNS, SASEGT. V lost 2 bases and J lost 1, with 11 bases in between. As DNA, the CDR3 is TGTGCCAGCAGTGAATTCCGCGGCGGGAACACTGAAGCTTTCTTT. This sequence encodes CASSEFRGGNTEAFF.

The chain employs TRBV5-1 and TRBJ2-5, with 8 bases matching TRBD1. Trimming removed 3 bases from V and 5 bases from J; junction bases left unmatched: 6. CDR1 is SGHRS and CDR2 is YFSETQ in the germline V gene. The CDR3 runs to 14 residues. The CDR3 DNA reads as TGCGCCAGCAGCTCGGGACAGGAAAGGGAGACCCAGTACTTC. It specifies CASSSGQERETQYF.

The chain recombines TRBV27 with TRBJ2-5, with D maybe TRBD1 (7 bases). V lost 9 bases to trimming and J lost 4 bases, with 33 bases between them. CDR3 size: 19 residues. Germline CDR1 reads MNHEY; CDR2 reads SMNVEV (reference sequence). CDR3 sequence (DNA): TGTGCCAGAGTTGCCCAGGGGGGACAGCACGGGCCAAGGGGAGAGACCCAGTACTTC. Amino acid sequence: CARVAQGGQHGPRGETQYF.

The chain links TRBV11-2 to TRBJ2-2; perhaps TRBD2 as D (6 bases). This CDR3 comprises 19 residues. Germline CDR1 SGHAT, CDR2 FQNNGV. The V and J ends lost 2 bases and 0 bases respectively, with 19 bases between them. The CDR3 nucleotides read TGTGCCAGCAGCTTACCTCCTCTGGGGGAGGACCCGAACACCGGGGAGCTGTTTTTT. Translation gives CASSLPPLGEDPNTGELFF.

The chain employs TRBV10-3 and TRBJ2-7; 8 bases are a match to TRBD2. The germline CDR1 and CDR2 sequences are ENHRY and SYGVKD. The J segment lost 6 bases and the V segment lost 0 bases, leaving 13 bases of the junction unmatched. CDR3 length equals 17 residues. The CDR3 protein is CAISESGGGTGTPEQYF. In DNA form, the CDR3 reads TGTGCCATCAGTGAGTCCGGGGGGGGGACTGGGACCCCCGAGCAGTACTTC.

The chain uses TRBV6-5 and TRBJ1-1; a weak D match, TRBD1 (6 bases). The CDR3 is 14 residues long. Germline lookup yields CDR1 MNHEY and CDR2 SVGAGI. Deletions cut 7 bases from V and 1 base from J, with 13 bases between. The CDR3 here is CASKAGVGNTEAFF. The CDR3 DNA reads as TGTGCCAGCAAGGCAGGGGTGGGGAACACTGAAGCTTTCTTT.

The gene calls are TRBV6-1 and TRBJ2-7, with 9 bases lining up with TRBD2. V was pared by 2 bases and J by 6 bases, with 8 bases of the junction left unmatched. The CDR3 sequence is 15 residues long. Germline V CDR1 and CDR2: MNHNS, SASEGT. The CDR3, as DNA: TGTGCCAGCAGTGAAAGGCTAGCGGGATTATCCGAGCAGTACTTC. This sequence encodes CASSERLAGLSEQYF.

The sample holds one count of this clone. This chain links TRBV27 with TRBJ1-4; TRBD1 might be the D (6 bases). Germline-derived CDR1 and CDR2 are MNHEY and SMNVEV (reference sequence). CDR3 length: 15 residues. Trimming took off 4 bases at V and 7 bases at J, with 16 bases between the two ends. In DNA form, the CDR3 reads TGTGCCAGCAGTTCACAGGGAGGAGTTGGTGAAAAACTGTTTTTT. This codes for CASSSQGGVGEKLFF.